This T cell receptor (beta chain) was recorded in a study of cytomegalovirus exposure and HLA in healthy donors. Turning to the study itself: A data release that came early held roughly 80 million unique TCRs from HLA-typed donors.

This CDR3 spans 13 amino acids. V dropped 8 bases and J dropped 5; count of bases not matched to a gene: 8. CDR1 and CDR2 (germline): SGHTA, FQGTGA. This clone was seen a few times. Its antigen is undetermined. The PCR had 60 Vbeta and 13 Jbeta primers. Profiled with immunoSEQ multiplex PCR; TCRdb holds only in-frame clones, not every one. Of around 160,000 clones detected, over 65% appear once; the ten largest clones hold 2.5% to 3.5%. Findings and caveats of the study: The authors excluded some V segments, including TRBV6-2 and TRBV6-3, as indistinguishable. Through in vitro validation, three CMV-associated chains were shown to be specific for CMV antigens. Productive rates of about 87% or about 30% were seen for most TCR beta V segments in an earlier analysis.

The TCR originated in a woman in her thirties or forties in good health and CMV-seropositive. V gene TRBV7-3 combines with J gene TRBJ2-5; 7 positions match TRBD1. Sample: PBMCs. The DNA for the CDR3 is TGTGCCAGCGGAAAGACAGGGTTGGAGACCCAGTACTTC. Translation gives CASGKTGLETQYF.